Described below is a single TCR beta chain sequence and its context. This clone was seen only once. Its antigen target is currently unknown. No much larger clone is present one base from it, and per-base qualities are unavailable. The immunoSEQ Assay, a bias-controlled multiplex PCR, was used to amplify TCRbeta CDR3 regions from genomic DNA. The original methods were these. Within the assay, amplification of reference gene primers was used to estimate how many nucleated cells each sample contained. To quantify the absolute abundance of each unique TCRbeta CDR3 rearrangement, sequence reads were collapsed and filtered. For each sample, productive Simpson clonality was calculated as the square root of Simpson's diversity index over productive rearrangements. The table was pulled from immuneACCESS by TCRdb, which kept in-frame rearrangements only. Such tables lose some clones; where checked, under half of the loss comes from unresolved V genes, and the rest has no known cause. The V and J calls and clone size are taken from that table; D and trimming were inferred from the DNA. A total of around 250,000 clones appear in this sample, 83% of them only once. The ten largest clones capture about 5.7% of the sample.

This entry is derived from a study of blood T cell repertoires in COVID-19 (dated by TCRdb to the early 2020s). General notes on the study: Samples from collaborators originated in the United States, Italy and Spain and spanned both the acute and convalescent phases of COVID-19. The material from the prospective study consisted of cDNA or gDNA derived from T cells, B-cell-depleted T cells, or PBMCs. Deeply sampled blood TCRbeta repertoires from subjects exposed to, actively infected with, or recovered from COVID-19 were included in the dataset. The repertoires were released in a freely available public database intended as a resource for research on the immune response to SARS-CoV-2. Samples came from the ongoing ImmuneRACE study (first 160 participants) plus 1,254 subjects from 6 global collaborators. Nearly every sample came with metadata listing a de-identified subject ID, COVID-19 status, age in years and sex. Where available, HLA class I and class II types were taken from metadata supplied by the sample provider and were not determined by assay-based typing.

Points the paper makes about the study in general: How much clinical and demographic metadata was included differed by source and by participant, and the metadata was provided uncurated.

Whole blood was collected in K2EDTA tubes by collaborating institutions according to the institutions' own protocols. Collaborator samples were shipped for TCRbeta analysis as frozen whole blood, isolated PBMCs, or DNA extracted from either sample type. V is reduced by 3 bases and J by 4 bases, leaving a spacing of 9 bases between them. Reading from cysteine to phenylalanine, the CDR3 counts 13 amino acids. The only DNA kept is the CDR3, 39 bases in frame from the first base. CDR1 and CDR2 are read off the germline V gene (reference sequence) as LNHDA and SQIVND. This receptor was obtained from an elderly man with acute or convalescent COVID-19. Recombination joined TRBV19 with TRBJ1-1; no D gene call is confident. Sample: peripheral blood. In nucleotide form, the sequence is TGTGCCAGTAGTATGACTGGATCCACTGAAGCTTTCTTT. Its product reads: CASSMTGSTEAFF. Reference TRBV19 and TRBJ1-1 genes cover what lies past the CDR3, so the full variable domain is DGGITQSPKYLFRKEGQNVTLSCEQNLNHDAMYWYRQDPGQGLRLIYYSQIVNDFQKGDIAEGYSVSREKKESFPLTVTSAQKNPTAFYLCASSMTGSTEAFFGQGTRLTVV.